Listed below are T cell receptor beta chains from one sample, sequenced in a study of CD8 T cells in ankylosing spondylitis. TCRdb re-called the 5' RACE reads with MiXCR, one entry per CDR3 protein. This sample has fewer than 500,000 distinct CDR3 sequences, with 26% found just once. Source material: blood, either unsorted or a sorted T cell fraction (not recorded which). Receptor source: a male donor with ankylosing spondylitis. Both conserved end residues are part of each CDR3. The order of the fields is V gene, clone size, D gene, J gene, CDR3 protein, CDR3 DNA. The D gene is left open where the match is weak. The listing skips clone size in some rows; elsewhere it reads once, few, many or a size class.

>TRBV12-3/TRBV12-4|.|.|TRBJ1-5
CASSLNTGGRGQPQHF
TGTGCCAGCAGTTTAAATACAGGCGGAAGGGGTCAGCCCCAGCATTTT
>TRBV5-1|few|.|TRBJ1-5
CASSLDPESAQHF
TGCGCCAGCAGCTTAGACCCAGAATCGGCCCAGCATTTT
>TRBV24-1|.|TRBD2|TRBJ2-3
CATSGTSGSPRGAADTQYF
TGTGCCACCAGTGGGACTAGCGGGAGCCCACGAGGGGCGGCAGATACGCAGTATTTT
>TRBV12-3/TRBV12-4|.|TRBD1|TRBJ2-4
CASSPAGTGSKNIQYF
TGTGCCAGCAGTCCCGCCGGGACAGGGAGCAAAAACATTCAGTACTTC
>TRBV5-1|few|TRBD1|TRBJ1-2
CASSATGAGGYGYTF
TGCGCCAGCAGCGCCACAGGGGCGGGGGGCTATGGCTACACCTTC
>TRBV29-1|.|TRBD2|TRBJ2-2
CSVTRAGGNTGELFF
TGCAGCGTCACAAGGGCGGGGGGTAACACCGGGGAGCTGTTTTTT
>TRBV6-1|few|.|TRBJ1-1
CASSEGRVHAAFF
TGTGCCAGCAGTGAGGGGAGAGTACATGCGGCTTTCTTT
>TRBV5-1|few|.|TRBJ1-6
CASSSDPGWPLHF
TGCGCCAGCAGCTCCGACCCCGGATGGCCCCTCCACTTT
>TRBV5-8|few|.|TRBJ2-7
CASSLVDASYEQYF
TGTGCCAGCAGCTTGGTGGACGCTTCCTACGAGCAGTACTTC
>TRBV5-8|.|.|TRBJ2-5
CASSGGSLGSQETQYF
TGTGCCAGCAGCGGTGGCTCCCTGGGAAGCCAAGAGACCCAGTACTTC
>TRBV12-3/TRBV12-4|few|.|TRBJ2-7
CASSRTLTYEQYF
TGTGCCAGCAGCCGGACGCTTACCTACGAGCAGTACTTC
>TRBV29-1|few|TRBD2|TRBJ2-3
CSVVPLTSGRAERSDTQYF
TGCAGCGTTGTTCCCCTGACTAGCGGGAGGGCCGAAAGGTCAGATACGCAGTATTTT
>TRBV24-1|.|.|TRBJ2-1
CATSLPILNEQFF
TGTGCCACCAGCCTCCCTATACTCAATGAGCAGTTCTTC
>TRBV14|few|.|TRBJ1-2
CASSPRVHGYTF
TGTGCCAGCAGCCCCCGGGTTCATGGCTACACCTTC
>TRBV20-1|once|.|TRBJ2-3
CSAASSTDTQYF
TGCAGTGCTGCAAGTAGCACAGATACGCAGTATTTT
>TRBV7-9|.|.|TRBJ1-2
CASRPEKDPRDYGYTF
TGTGCCAGCAGACCAGAGAAGGATCCGAGAGACTATGGCTACACCTTC
>TRBV11-2|.|.|TRBJ2-2
CASSLEAYTGELFF
TGTGCCAGCAGCTTAGAGGCGTACACCGGGGAGCTGTTTTTT
>TRBV10-2|few|.|TRBJ2-3
CASSASGTTGDTDTQYF
TGCGCCAGCAGTGCATCCGGGACCACCGGAGACACAGATACGCAGTATTTT
>TRBV6-1|.|TRBD2|TRBJ2-4
CASSGAGGPAKNIQYF
TGTGCCAGCAGTGGAGCGGGAGGGCCAGCCAAAAACATTCAGTACTTC
>TRBV20-1|few|.|TRBJ2-1
CSASEGSSYNEQFF
TGCAGTGCTAGCGAGGGGAGCTCCTACAATGAGCAGTTCTTC
>TRBV7-9|.|.|TRBJ1-6
CASSSGVYNSPLHF
TGTGCCAGCAGCTCGGGGGTGTATAATTCACCCCTCCACTTT
>TRBV5-1|few|.|TRBJ2-5
CASSLEQGWGETQYF
TGCGCCAGCAGCTTGGAACAGGGTTGGGGGGAGACCCAGTACTTC
>TRBV29-1|.|TRBD1|TRBJ2-5
CSGRTGQETQYF
TGCAGCGGCCGGACAGGACAGGAGACCCAGTACTTC
>TRBV11-2|few|TRBD2|TRBJ2-1
CASSFRGLAGVDEQFF
TGTGCCAGCAGCTTCAGGGGACTAGCGGGAGTTGATGAGCAGTTCTTC
>TRBV19|few|TRBD1|TRBJ2-4
CASSPTGGGKNIQYF
TGTGCCAGCAGTCCCACAGGGGGCGGCAAAAACATTCAGTACTTC
>TRBV5-1|few|TRBD2|TRBJ2-1
CASSFPAGVAYNEQFF
TGCGCCAGCAGCTTCCCAGCGGGAGTTGCCTACAATGAGCAGTTCTTC